This TCR beta chain originates from a study of blood T cell repertoires in COVID-19. As for the study in general: Some COVID-19 samples were acute and others convalescent; all came from the United States, Italy and Spain. Nucleic acid was either cDNA or gDNA, and it came from T cells, B-cell-depleted T cells, or PBMCs.

Seattle-derived patients entered the study during active infection and were followed longitudinally. Profiled with immunoSEQ multiplex PCR; TCRdb holds only in-frame clones, not every one. The repertoire consists of under 200,000 clones, with around nine tenths occurring once and the leading ten covering 10%. Germline values: CDR1 SGHRS, CDR2 YFSETQ. The CDR3 is 16 residues long. J gave up 4 bases and V 0 bases, and 8 bases lay outside the gene matches. The chain employs TRBV5-1 and TRBJ1-1; 8 bases map to TRBD1. The origin of this receptor is a woman between 65 and 79 years old with COVID-19, enrolled during active disease. Sequenced: peripheral blood. CDR3 sequence (DNA): TGCGCCAGCAGCTTGGAAGGCAGGGGGCGGTTCACTGAAGCTTTCTTT. Translated: CASSLEGRGRFTEAFF.